The clone carrying this T cell receptor beta chain has just a few counts. The sample belongs to a study of early T cells in non-severe SARS-CoV-2 infection. The TCR library protocol was used to attach unique molecular identifiers. These identifiers were attached to individual cDNA molecules. From the 5' RACE reads, TCRdb called clonotypes with MiXCR, one entry per CDR3 protein. The sample comprises about 63,000 distinct CDR3 sequences, roughly 13% of which are singletons, and about 4.3% rests with the top ten. V gave up 4 bases and J gave up 5 bases, with 15 bases separating them. The V gene's germline CDR1 is SGDLS and CDR2 YYNGEE. The CDR3 consists of 14 residues.

The chain joins TRBV9 to TRBJ1-1; D is possibly TRBD1 (6 bases). The sample consisted of whole blood. The clonotype was recovered from an adult who was a healthcare worker with PCR-confirmed SARS-CoV-2 infection or an uninfected control (not recorded which). CDR3: CASSRQERGTEAFF. As DNA, the CDR3 is TGTGCCAGCAGCCGACAGGAAAGGGGGACTGAAGCTTTCTTT.